A single sample is the source of the 2 T cell receptor beta chains below, sequenced in a study of blood T cell repertoires in COVID-19. TCRdb's copy holds only in-frame clones and misses some; the assay was immunoSEQ multiplex PCR. Of fewer than 200,000 clones detected, over 60% appear once; the ten largest clones hold less than 30%. Sequenced material: peripheral blood. These receptors were taken from a woman in her seventies with acute or convalescent COVID-19.

V and J are TRBV3-1 (or the pseudogene TRBV3-2) and TRBJ2-1; 13 positions agree with TRBD2. From germline, CDR1 is LGHDT and CDR2 YNNKEL (reference sequence). The CDR3 is 19 amino acids. V dropped 1 base and J dropped 1; count of bases not matched to a gene: 7. The CDR3 DNA reads TGTGCCAGCAGCCAAGTCGGGGGACTAGCGGGATCTTCCTACAATGAGCAGTTCTTC. Its protein product is CASSQVGGLAGSSYNEQFF.

CDR3 loop: CASSKCTSRHEQFF. CDR3 nucleotides: TGTGCCAGCAGCAAATGCACTAGTAGGCATGAGCAGTTCTTC. V usage is TRBV21-1 and J usage is TRBJ2-1; the D call in the table, TRBD2, was not verified against the DNA. TRBV21-1 is a documented pseudogene. This CDR3 contains 14 residues.